Each of the 26 T cell receptor beta chains below was sequenced from the same sample in a study of CD8 T cells in Susac syndrome. cDNA came from roughly 0.47 to 1 ug RNA primed by random hexamers. Each CDR3 protein gets one entry after TCRdb re-called the immunoSEQ multiplex PCR reads with MiXCR. The profile covers about 120,000 distinct CDR3 sequences, with approximately 90% appearing a single time and approximately 0.11% taken by the ten largest. Specimen: CD8+ T cells from PBMCs. These receptor sequences come from a human donor in good health.

The rearrangement links TRBV21-1 to TRBJ1-6; the D call in the table, TRBD1, was not verified against the DNA. TRBV21-1 is deemed a pseudogene. CDR3 length: 16 amino acids. The CDR3: CASTSRRGQNNSPLHF. In DNA, the CDR3 is TGTGCCAGCACCAGCAGGAGGGGACAGAATAATTCACCCCTCCACTTT.

The chain employs TRBV20-1 and TRBJ2-7, with D tentatively TRBD2 (6 bases). The germline V gene encodes CDR1 DFQATT and CDR2 SNEGSKA (reference sequence). The CDR3 loop spans 14 amino acids. V shed 3 bases and J shed 3 bases, with 15 bases lying between them. CDR3 in amino acids: CSARAQAGRYEQYF. DNA for the CDR3: TGCAGTGCTAGGGCGCAAGCGGGCCGCTACGAGCAGTACTTC.

V is TRBV3-1 and J is TRBJ2-7, with D tentatively TRBD2 (6 bases). CDR1 and CDR2 from the germline V gene are LGHDT and YNNKEL (reference sequence). V was shortened by 4 bases and J by 1 base, with 14 bases between the two germline ends. The length of the CDR3 is 15 residues. The CDR3 spells CASSPRLGISYEQYF. The CDR3 DNA reads as TGTGCCAGCAGCCCCCGACTAGGAATTTCCTACGAGCAGTACTTC.

This chain links TRBV12-3 or TRBV12-4 with TRBJ2-7, with D tentatively TRBD1 (7 bases). The CDR3 consists of 17 residues. V lost 6 bases and J lost 0, with 21 bases in between. The CDR3 spells CASSPTAGQINSYEQYF. As DNA, the CDR3 is TGTGCCAGCAGCCCGACTGCGGGACAGATAAACTCCTACGAGCAGTACTTC.

The chain carries TRBV5-8 and TRBJ1-5, with D possibly TRBD1 on 6 matching bases. The CDR3 extends over 16 amino acids. Germline V gene sequence: CDR1 SGHTS, CDR2 YDEGEE. Trimming shortened V by 4 bases and J by 7 bases, and 21 bases separated the two germline ends. The CDR3 reads CASSQSFLGGEQPQHF. For the CDR3, the DNA is TGTGCCAGCAGCCAAAGCTTCTTGGGGGGCGAGCAGCCCCAGCATTTT.

This chain connects TRBV7-6 to TRBJ2-6, with D possibly being TRBD1 (6 bases). CDR1 is SGHVS, CDR2 FNYEAQ, per germline. Trimming cost V 4 bases and J 4 bases, with 23 bases left between them. There are 19 residues in the CDR3. The CDR3 region is CASSSSEPGQGTGANVLTF. CDR3 coding DNA: TGTGCCAGCAGCTCAAGCGAACCCGGCCAGGGGACCGGGGCCAACGTCCTGACTTTC. Filled out from reference TRBV7-6 and TRBJ2-6, the complete variable domain reads GAGVSQSPRYKVTKRGQDVALRCDPISGHVSLYWYRQALGQGPEFLTYFNYEAQQDKSGLPNDRFSAERPEGSISTLTIQRTEQRDSAMYRCASSSSEPGQGTGANVLTFGAGSRLTVL.

V gene TRBV20-1 combines with J gene TRBJ2-3; D gene unclear. The V gene's germline CDR1 is DFQATT and CDR2 SNEGSKA (reference sequence). V gave up 2 bases and J gave up 4 bases, with 7 bases separating them. The length of the CDR3 is 12 residues. This CDR3 is CSARIDPDTQYF. The DNA for the CDR3 is TGCAGTGCTAGAATAGATCCAGATACGCAGTATTTT.

The chain joins TRBV25-1 to TRBJ2-1; a weak D match, TRBD1 (6 bases). From germline, CDR1 is MGHDK and CDR2 SYGVNS. CDR3 length equals 15 residues. V dropped 6 bases and J dropped 9 bases, with 21 bases sitting between them. This chain's CDR3 is CASSVDRPPPGEQFF. The DNA for the CDR3 is TGTGCCAGCAGCGTTGACAGGCCACCTCCGGGTGAGCAGTTCTTC. The variable domain in full, with the rest retrieved from reference TRBV25-1 and TRBJ2-1, is EADIYQTPRYLVIGTGKKITLECSQTMGHDKMYWYQQDPGMELHLIHYSYGVNSTEKGDLSSESTVSRIRTEHFPLTLESARPSHTSQYLCASSVDRPPPGEQFFGPGTRLTVL.

The chain carries TRBV5-4 and TRBJ2-1; D gene uncertain. Germline lookup yields CDR1 SGHNT and CDR2 YYREEE (reference sequence). The CDR3 is 14 amino acids. Trimming shortened V by 3 bases and J by 1 base, and 8 bases separated the two germline ends. The DNA of the CDR3 is TGTGCCAGCAGCTCCAAGGAATCCTACAATGAGCAGTTCTTC. It translates to CASSSKESYNEQFF.

The gene calls are TRBV20-1 and TRBJ1-5; TRBD1 aligns across 8 bases. Germline V gene lookup returns CDR1 DFQATT and CDR2 SNEGSKA (reference sequence). The CDR3 is 13 residues long. V trimming: 6 bases; J trimming: 5 bases; junction bases outside the gene matches: 6. CDR3 nucleotides: TGCAGTGCCCGGACAGGGAGGGATCAGCCCCAGCATTTT. Translation gives CSARTGRDQPQHF.

The rearrangement joins TRBV4-2 to TRBJ1-1; D gene ambiguous. The CDR3 is 14 amino acids. The germline V gene encodes CDR1 LGHNA and CDR2 YNFKEQ. The germline V and J ends were trimmed by 3 bases and 2 bases, with 10 bases remaining between them. In DNA, the CDR3 is TGTGCCAGCAGCCAGTCGACGGAAAACACTGAAGCTTTCTTT. It translates to CASSQSTENTEAFF.

The chain links TRBV2 to TRBJ1-1; D not certain. CDR3 length: 10 residues. The germline V gene has CDR1 SNHLY and CDR2 FYNNEI. V was cut by 7 bases and J by 6 bases, with 6 bases left in between. This CDR3 reads CASILPEAFF. CDR3 sequence (DNA): TGTGCCAGCATCTTACCTGAAGCTTTCTTT.

The chain is built from TRBV5-1 and TRBJ1-1; 8 bases agree with TRBD1. Germline CDR1 is SGHRS and CDR2 is YFSETQ. The CDR3 runs 15 residues. V lost 4 bases, J lost 1 base, and 6 bases stayed unmatched. The CDR3 here is CASSERTGRNTEAFF. In DNA, the CDR3 is TGCGCCAGCAGCGAACGGACAGGGCGGAACACTGAAGCTTTCTTT.

The chain combines TRBV7-2 with TRBJ2-2; either TRBD1 or TRBD2 may supply D (5 bases each). V was cut by 3 bases and J by 0 bases, with 14 bases left in between. The CDR3 runs 17 residues. Per the germline V gene, CDR1 is SGHTA and CDR2 is FQGNSA. The CDR3 reads CASSFRGHYPNTGELFF. As DNA, the CDR3 is TGTGCCAGCAGCTTCCGGGGCCATTATCCGAACACCGGGGAGCTGTTTTTT.

This clonotype occurred once. CDR3: CASKSWFANTGELFF. Written as DNA, the CDR3 is TGTGCCAGCAAGAGCTGGTTCGCGAACACCGGGGAGCTGTTTTTT. V gene TRBV6-5 combines with J gene TRBJ2-2, with D hard to call. V was shortened by 7 bases and J by 0 bases, with 12 bases between the two germline ends. The CDR3 is 15 residues long. Per the germline V gene, CDR1 is MNHEY and CDR2 is SVGAGI.

The V call is TRBV19, the J call TRBJ2-1, with 8 bases aligning to TRBD1. V shed 2 bases and J 7 bases; nucleotides not matched to a gene: 10. The germline V gene encodes CDR1 LNHDA and CDR2 SQIVND (reference sequence). The CDR3 loop spans 16 amino acids. In nucleotides, the CDR3 is TGTGCCAGTAGTATAACGACAGGGGTTTATAGTAATGAGCAGTTCTTC. Its protein is CASSITTGVYSNEQFF.

The rearrangement joins TRBV7-3 to TRBJ2-3, with 11 bases aligning to TRBD2. J gave up 2 bases and V 4 bases, and 5 bases lay outside the gene matches. The CDR3 sequence is 16 residues long. The germline V gene has CDR1 SGHTA and CDR2 FQGTGA. The CDR3 sequence: CASSYGTSGYTDTQYF. The DNA for the CDR3 is TGTGCCAGCAGCTATGGGACTAGCGGCTACACAGATACGCAGTATTTT.

This rearrangement joins TRBV11-2 to TRBJ2-3; D is unresolved. Between the trimmed V and J ends, which lost 5 bases and 2 bases, there was a span of 14 bases. CDR1 SGHAT and CDR2 FQNNGV come from the germline V gene. This CDR3 region has 15 residues. CDR3 nucleotides: TGTGCCAGCAGCACTCTGGACGGGTACACAGATACGCAGTATTTT. It specifies CASSTLDGYTDTQYF. Drawing the rest from reference TRBV11-2 and TRBJ2-3, the complete variable domain is EAGVAQSPRYKIIEKRQSVAFWCNPISGHATLYWYQQILGQGPKLLIQFQNNGVVDDSQLPKDRFSAERLKGVDSTLKIQPAKLEDSAVYLCASSTLDGYTDTQYFGPGTRLTVL.

The chain joins TRBV6-2 or TRBV6-3 to TRBJ2-7, with D possibly matching TRBD2 (6 bases). Germline loops: CDR1 MNHEY, CDR2 SVGEGT. Trimming cost V 0 bases and J 6 bases, with 18 bases left between them. The CDR3 totals 16 residues. The CDR3 loop is CASSYSPEGSSREQYF. CDR3 nucleotide sequence: TGTGCCAGCAGTTACTCGCCGGAGGGCTCGTCTCGCGAGCAGTACTTC.

The chain carries TRBV25-1 and TRBJ2-5; TRBD1 might be the D (5 bases). This CDR3 contains 14 residues. The germline V gene has CDR1 MGHDK and CDR2 SYGVNS. V was cut by 1 base and J by 4 bases, with 10 bases left in between. The CDR3 DNA sequence: TGTGCCAGCAGTGAATCAGGGCCGGGAGAGACCCAGTACTTC. It codes for CASSESGPGETQYF.

V is TRBV12-3 or TRBV12-4 and J is TRBJ1-2; D is ambiguous. CDR3 length: 14 residues. V was clipped by 4 bases and J by 3 bases, with 12 bases between them. This CDR3 reads CASSSRSQHYGYTF. For the CDR3, the DNA is TGTGCCAGCAGTTCTCGGAGTCAGCACTATGGCTACACCTTC.

The chain combines TRBV7-2 with TRBJ2-2, with 8 bases fitting TRBD2. The junction had 14 bases not matched to a gene; V was cut back by 5 bases and J by 6 bases. In germline, CDR1 is SGHTA, CDR2 FQGNSA. The CDR3 extends over 17 amino acids. Here the CDR3 DNA reads TGTGCCAGCAGCCTCAGCGGGGGCGCCCCCAGGGCCGGGGAGCTGTTTTTT. This gives the protein CASSLSGGAPRAGELFF.

In DNA form, the CDR3 reads TGTGCCATCAGTGACCCGGGAGCAGCTATCGATGAGCAGTTCTTC. Its protein product is CAISDPGAAIDEQFF. The chain carries TRBV10-3 and TRBJ2-1, with TRBD2 as a possible D gene (6 bases). V shed 3 bases and J shed 8 bases, with 17 bases lying between them. Germline CDR1 reads ENHRY; CDR2 reads SYGVKD. This CDR3 has 15 residues.

This chain links TRBV20-1 with TRBJ1-5, with D hard to call. The CDR3 has 15 amino acids. V dropped 6 bases and J dropped 0 bases, with 15 bases sitting between them. Germline loops: CDR1 DFQATT, CDR2 SNEGSKA (reference sequence). The CDR3 region is CSALGQANSNQPQHF. Here the CDR3 DNA reads TGCAGTGCCTTGGGCCAGGCAAATAGCAATCAGCCCCAGCATTTT.

J is TRBJ2-7 and V is TRBV7-8; D is unclear. The CDR3 covers 14 residues. Trimming left V 1 base short and J 2 bases short, with 9 bases between. CDR1 SGHVS and CDR2 FQNEAQ come from the germline V gene. The CDR3 here is CASSLEAGTYEQYF. CDR3 nucleotide sequence: TGTGCCAGCAGCTTAGAGGCAGGCACCTACGAGCAGTACTTC.

The chain uses TRBV20-1 and TRBJ1-6, with a tentative D call TRBD1 (5 bases). CDR3 size: 15 residues. Per germline, CDR1 DFQATT and CDR2 SNEGSKA (reference sequence). V lost 6 bases, J lost 0 bases, and 12 bases lay in between. The CDR3 region is CSARDGASYNSPLHF. CDR3 in DNA: TGCAGTGCAAGGGACGGAGCCTCCTATAATTCACCCCTCCACTTT.